This T cell receptor beta chain stems from a study of radiotherapy plus CTLA-4 blockade in lung cancer. Sequenced by immunoSEQ multiplex PCR; TCRdb stores in-frame clones only, minus some. This sample has some 110,000 clones, with nearly 80% found just once. The germline V gene has CDR1 GTSNPN and CDR2 SVGIG (reference sequence). V lost 4 bases to trimming and J lost 8 bases; unmatched junction nucleotides: 14. This CDR3 spans 15 amino acids. This specimen consisted of peripheral blood, obtained from a patient treated with radiotherapy plus ipilimumab. This TCR was recovered from a human donor with non-small cell lung cancer who had a partial response to radiotherapy plus ipilimumab. The chain joins TRBV30 to TRBJ1-1; 9 nucleotides match TRBD1. CDR3 residues: CAWTPQGAVGKEAFF. For the CDR3, the DNA is TGTGCCTGGACCCCACAGGGGGCGGTAGGAAAAGAAGCTTTCTTT.